The next 4 T cell receptor beta chains were all read from a single sample in a study of CD8 T cells in Susac syndrome. Random hexamers were used to reverse transcribe an amount of 0.5 to 1 ug RNA. TCRdb re-called the immunoSEQ multiplex PCR reads with MiXCR, one entry per CDR3 protein. Of 200,000 to 250,000 distinct CDR3 sequences in the sample, around 95% were seen once. The sequenced sample consisted of CD4+ T cells from PBMCs. All receptors derive from a human donor with multiple sclerosis.

The chain employs TRBV20-1 and TRBJ1-1, with TRBD1 matching over 7 bases. The V gene's germline CDR1 is DFQATT and CDR2 SNEGSKA (reference sequence). Unmatched junction bases numbered 4, after V lost 3 bases and J lost 3 bases. CDR3 size: 13 residues. CDR3 in amino acids: CSASGRGYTEAFF. Here the CDR3 DNA reads TGCAGTGCTAGCGGCAGGGGGTACACTGAAGCTTTCTTT.

V usage is TRBV2 and J usage is TRBJ1-5, with no clear D. Trimming shortened V by 7 bases and J by 5 bases, and 9 bases separated the two germline ends. The CDR3 length is 12 residues. Germline V CDR1 and CDR2: SNHLY, FYNNEI. The CDR3 sequence: CASTEGDQPQHF. The CDR3 nucleotides are TGTGCCAGCACTGAGGGCGATCAGCCCCAGCATTTT.

This rearrangement joins TRBV20-1 to TRBJ2-5, with TRBD2 matching 8 bases. The CDR3 length is 14 residues. With V trimmed by 5 bases and J by 2 bases, 7 bases remained unmatched. Germline V CDR1 and CDR2: DFQATT, SNEGSKA (reference sequence). CDR3 nucleotides: TGCAGTGCTGCAGAGCGGGGGCCGCAAGAGACCCAGTACTTC. It yields the protein CSAAERGPQETQYF.

The J gene is TRBJ2-1, the V gene TRBV9; no reliable D call. Between the trimmed V and J ends, which lost 2 bases and 5 bases, there was a span of 11 bases. The germline V gene encodes CDR1 SGDLS and CDR2 YYNGEE. The CDR3 is 14 residues long. The CDR3 DNA reads as TGTGCCAGCAGCGTGGGCCCTGAGAACAATGAGCAGTTCTTC. This gives the protein CASSVGPENNEQFF.